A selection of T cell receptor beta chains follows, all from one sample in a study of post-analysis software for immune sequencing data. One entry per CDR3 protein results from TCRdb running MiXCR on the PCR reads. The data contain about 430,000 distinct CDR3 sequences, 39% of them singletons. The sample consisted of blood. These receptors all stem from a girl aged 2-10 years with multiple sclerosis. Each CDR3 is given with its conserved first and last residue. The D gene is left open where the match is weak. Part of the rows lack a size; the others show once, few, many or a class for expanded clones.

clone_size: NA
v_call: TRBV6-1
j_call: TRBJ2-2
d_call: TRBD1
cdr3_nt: TGTGCCAGCAACAGGGGGTTGAACACCGGGGAGCTGTTTTTT
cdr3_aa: CASNRGLNTGELFF

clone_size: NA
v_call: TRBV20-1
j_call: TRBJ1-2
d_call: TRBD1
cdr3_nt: TGCAGTGCTCCAACCCCATATCAGGGGGACTATGGCTACACCTTC
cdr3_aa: CSAPTPYQGDYGYTF

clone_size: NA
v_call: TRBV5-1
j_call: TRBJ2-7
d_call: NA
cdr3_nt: TGCGCCAGCAGCTTGCTTCTGGGGTCTACCTACGAGCAGTACTTC
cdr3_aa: CASSLLLGSTYEQYF

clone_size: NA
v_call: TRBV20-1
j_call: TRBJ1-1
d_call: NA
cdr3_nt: TGCAGTGCTACCCCCCTTAGGGGACCTAGGAACACTGAAGCTTTCTTT
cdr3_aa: CSATPLRGPRNTEAFF

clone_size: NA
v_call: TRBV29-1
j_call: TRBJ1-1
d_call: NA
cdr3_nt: TGCAGCGGGGAGACAGCGGTGGGCACTGAAGCTTTCTTT
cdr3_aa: CSGETAVGTEAFF

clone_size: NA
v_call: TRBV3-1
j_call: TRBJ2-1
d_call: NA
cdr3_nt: TGTGCCAGCAGCCAGGCTCTATCAGGTCAGCAGTTCTTC
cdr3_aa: CASSQALSGQQFF

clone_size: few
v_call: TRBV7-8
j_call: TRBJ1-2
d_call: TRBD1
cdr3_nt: TGTGCCAGCAGCCCGGCCGGGACAGGGCTGATGTCCCTTCGTGGCTACACCTTC
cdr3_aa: CASSPAGTGLMSLRGYTF

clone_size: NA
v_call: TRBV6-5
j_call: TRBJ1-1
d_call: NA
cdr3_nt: TGTGCCAGCAGTTTGGACAGAGCGAACACTGAAGCTTTCTTT
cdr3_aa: CASSLDRANTEAFF

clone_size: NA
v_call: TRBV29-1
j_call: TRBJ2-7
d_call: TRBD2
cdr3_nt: TGCAGCGCTTCGGGGGGAAGCTCCTACGAGCAGTACTTC
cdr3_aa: CSASGGSSYEQYF

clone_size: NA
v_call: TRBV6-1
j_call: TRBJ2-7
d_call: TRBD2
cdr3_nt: TGTGCCAGCAGTGAATACGGAATAGTGGCCGGGACTAGCGGATACGAGCAGTACTTC
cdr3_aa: CASSEYGIVAGTSGYEQYF

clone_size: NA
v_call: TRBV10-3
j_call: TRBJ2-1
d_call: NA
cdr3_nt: TGTGCCACCAGTGAGGGGATCTCCAATGAGCAGTTCTTC
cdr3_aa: CATSEGISNEQFF

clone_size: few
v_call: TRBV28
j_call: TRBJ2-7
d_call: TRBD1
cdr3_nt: TGTGCCACTTCCCCCGGGACAGACTACGAGCAGTACTTC
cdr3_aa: CATSPGTDYEQYF

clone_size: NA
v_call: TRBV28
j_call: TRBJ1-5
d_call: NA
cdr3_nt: TGTGCCAGCAATGGGGTTAGAGCTCCGTATAGCAATCAGCCCCAGCATTTT
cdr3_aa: CASNGVRAPYSNQPQHF

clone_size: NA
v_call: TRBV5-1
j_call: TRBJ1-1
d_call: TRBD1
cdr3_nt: TGCGCCAGCAGCTTGACAGGGGAAAAGGCTGAAGCTTTCTTT
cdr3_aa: CASSLTGEKAEAFF

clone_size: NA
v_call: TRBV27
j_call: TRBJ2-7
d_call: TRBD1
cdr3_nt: TGTGCCAGCAGTTTTCAAGGACAGGGTGTGAGCTCCTACGAGCAGTACTTC
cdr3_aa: CASSFQGQGVSSYEQYF

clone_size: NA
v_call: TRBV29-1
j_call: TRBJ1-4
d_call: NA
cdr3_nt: TGCAGCGTCGGCCGACGTGCAACTAATGAAAAACTGTTTTTT
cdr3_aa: CSVGRRATNEKLFF